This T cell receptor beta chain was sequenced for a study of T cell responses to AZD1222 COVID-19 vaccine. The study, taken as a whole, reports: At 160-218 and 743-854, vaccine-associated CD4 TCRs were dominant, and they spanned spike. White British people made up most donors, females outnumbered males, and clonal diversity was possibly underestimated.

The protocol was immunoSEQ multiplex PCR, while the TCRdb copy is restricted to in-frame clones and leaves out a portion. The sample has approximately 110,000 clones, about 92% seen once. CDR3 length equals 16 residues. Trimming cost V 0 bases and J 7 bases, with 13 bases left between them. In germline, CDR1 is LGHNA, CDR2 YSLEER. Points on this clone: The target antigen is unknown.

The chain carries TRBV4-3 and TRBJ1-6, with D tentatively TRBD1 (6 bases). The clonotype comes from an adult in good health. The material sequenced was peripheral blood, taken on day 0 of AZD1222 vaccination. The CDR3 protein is CASSQDRGGRNSPLHF. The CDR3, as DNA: TGCGCCAGCAGCCAAGATCGGGGGGGCAGGAATTCACCCCTCCACTTT.